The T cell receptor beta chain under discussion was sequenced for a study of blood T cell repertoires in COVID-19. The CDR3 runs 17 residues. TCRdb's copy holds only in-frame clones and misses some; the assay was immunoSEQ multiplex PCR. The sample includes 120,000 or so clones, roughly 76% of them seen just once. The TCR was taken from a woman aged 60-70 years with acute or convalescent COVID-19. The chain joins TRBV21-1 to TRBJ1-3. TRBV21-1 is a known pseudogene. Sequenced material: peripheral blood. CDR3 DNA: TGTGCCAGCAGCAAAGCGCTTGGGACTATCTCTGGAAACACCATATATTTT. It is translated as CASSKALGTISGNTIYF.